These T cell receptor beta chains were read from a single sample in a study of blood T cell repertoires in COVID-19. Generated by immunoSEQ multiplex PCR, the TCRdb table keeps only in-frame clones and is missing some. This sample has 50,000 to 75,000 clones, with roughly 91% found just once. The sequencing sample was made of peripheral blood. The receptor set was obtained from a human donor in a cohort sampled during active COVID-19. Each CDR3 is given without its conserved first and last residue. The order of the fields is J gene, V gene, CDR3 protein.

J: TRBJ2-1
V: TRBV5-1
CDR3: ASSLGPGLAMNEQF

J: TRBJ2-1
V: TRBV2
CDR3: ASSEGVYNEQF

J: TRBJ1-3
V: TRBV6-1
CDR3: ASSEMGAGYTIY

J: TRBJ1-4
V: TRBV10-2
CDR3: ASRLTTTNEKLF

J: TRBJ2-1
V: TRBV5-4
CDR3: ASSYREAGYNEQF

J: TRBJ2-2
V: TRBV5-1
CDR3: ASRLLADTGELF

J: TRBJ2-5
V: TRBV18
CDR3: ASSRRTGTETQY

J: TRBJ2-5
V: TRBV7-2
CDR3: ASSLTSGGPQETQY

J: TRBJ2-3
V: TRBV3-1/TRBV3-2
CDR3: ASRASTDTQY

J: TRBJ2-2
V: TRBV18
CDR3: ASSPGWDINTGELF

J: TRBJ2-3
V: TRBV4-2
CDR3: ASSQDGSGSLTDTQY

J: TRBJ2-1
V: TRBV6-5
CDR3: ASSWDRVNEQF

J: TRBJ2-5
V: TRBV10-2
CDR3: ASGGVAGLGETQY

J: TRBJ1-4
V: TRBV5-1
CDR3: ASSFDGTGSEKLF

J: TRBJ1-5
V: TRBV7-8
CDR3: ASSLLDGDREFGQPQH

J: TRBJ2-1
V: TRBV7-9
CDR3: ASSLEAGEQF

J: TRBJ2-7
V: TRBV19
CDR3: ASSILGAYEQY

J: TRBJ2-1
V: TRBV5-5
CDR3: ASSAISGSSPGEQF

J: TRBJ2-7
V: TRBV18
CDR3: ASGRGQGATYEQY

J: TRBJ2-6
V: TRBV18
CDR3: ASSRSSGTGNPGANVLT

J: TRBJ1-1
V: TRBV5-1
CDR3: ASSLEGVPNTEAF

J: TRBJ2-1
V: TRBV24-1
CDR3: ATSDSLARAYNEQF

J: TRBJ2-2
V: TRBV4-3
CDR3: ASSHVRGGLDTGELF

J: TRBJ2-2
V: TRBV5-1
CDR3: ASSGQGAYTGELF

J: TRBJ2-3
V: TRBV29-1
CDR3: SVEGALLSTDTQY

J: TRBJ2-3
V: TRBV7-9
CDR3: ASSLAVLLAGGDNTQY

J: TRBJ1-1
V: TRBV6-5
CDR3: ASSLTGWNTEAF

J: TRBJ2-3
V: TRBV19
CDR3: ASSRGLAGAGYTQY

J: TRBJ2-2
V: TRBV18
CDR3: ASSLGTGMAGELF

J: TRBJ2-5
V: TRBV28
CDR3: ASSLQGFSGSLRRETQY

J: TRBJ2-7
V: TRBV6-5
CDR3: ASTPDSSYEQY

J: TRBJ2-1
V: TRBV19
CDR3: ASSIGTAGAWNEQF

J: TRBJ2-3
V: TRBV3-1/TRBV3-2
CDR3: ASSPSGRHNTDTQY

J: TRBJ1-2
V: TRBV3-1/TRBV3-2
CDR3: ASSHRVNYGYT

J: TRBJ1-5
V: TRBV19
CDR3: ASNSLVRSGDQPQH

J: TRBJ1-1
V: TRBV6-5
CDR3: ASRRGGAEAF

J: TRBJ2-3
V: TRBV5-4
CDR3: ASSGALGEVSTDTQY

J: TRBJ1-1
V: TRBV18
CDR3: ASSPPGNEGYTEAF

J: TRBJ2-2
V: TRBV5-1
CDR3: ASSFGQGTNTGELF

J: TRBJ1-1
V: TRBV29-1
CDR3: SVDRRAPNTEAF

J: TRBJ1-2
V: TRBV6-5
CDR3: ASSTGTVYGYT

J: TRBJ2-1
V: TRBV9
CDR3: ASSVESLSGGEPF

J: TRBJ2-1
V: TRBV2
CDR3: ASRADSSYNEQF

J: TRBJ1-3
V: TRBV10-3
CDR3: AISLATGYPGNTIY

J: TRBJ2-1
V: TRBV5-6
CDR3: ASSSGQLYNEQF

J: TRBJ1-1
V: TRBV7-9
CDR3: ASSLGLGTTNTEAF

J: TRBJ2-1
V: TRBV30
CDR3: AWRGYGGRALFEQF

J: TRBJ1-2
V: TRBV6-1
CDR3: ASSASVVGTAIRGYT

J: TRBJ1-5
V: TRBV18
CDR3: ASSNSQGARGLPQH

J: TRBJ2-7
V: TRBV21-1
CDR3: ASSKLSGTGGYEQY